This is a list of T cell receptor beta chains from one sample in a study of shared clonotypes between healthy human individuals. Sequenced by immunoSEQ multiplex PCR; TCRdb stores in-frame clones only, minus some. The sample lists hundreds of thousands of clones, about 80% occurring once. Material: memory CD4+ T cells sorted from blood. The receptors were gathered from a woman under 40 in good health. CDR3s include the opening cysteine and the closing phenylalanine or tryptophan. Each record gives: V gene, J gene, clone size, D gene, CDR3 DNA, CDR3 protein. D genes are given only for firm matches. For some rows the clone size is stated as once, few or many, or as a class when expanded; others skip it.

v_gene: TRBV11-3; j_gene: TRBJ2-2; abundance: NA; d_gene: TRBD1; CDR3nt: TGTGCCAGCAGCTCGAGACAGGGGACGAACACCGGGGAGCTGTTTTTT; CDR3aa: CASSSRQGTNTGELFF
v_gene: TRBV5-1; j_gene: TRBJ1-5; abundance: once; d_gene: NA; CDR3nt: TGCGCCAGCAGCTGCCGTCTGGTCCTTATTAATCAGCCCCAGCATTTT; CDR3aa: CASSCRLVLINQPQHF
v_gene: TRBV27; j_gene: TRBJ1-2; abundance: NA; d_gene: NA; CDR3nt: TGTGCCAGCAGTCCTGGGGACGGCTCCTATGGCTACACCTTC; CDR3aa: CASSPGDGSYGYTF
v_gene: TRBV28; j_gene: TRBJ1-5; abundance: NA; d_gene: TRBD1; CDR3nt: TGTGCCAGCTTCGAACGGGGGACAGGGGTTCAGCCCCAGCATTTT; CDR3aa: CASFERGTGVQPQHF
v_gene: TRBV5-1; j_gene: TRBJ1-2; abundance: once; d_gene: NA; CDR3nt: TGCGCCAGCAGCTTTTGGGACGATCAGTCGTATGGCTACACCTTC; CDR3aa: CASSFWDDQSYGYTF
v_gene: TRBV6-5; j_gene: TRBJ2-7; abundance: NA; d_gene: NA; CDR3nt: TGTGCCAGCAGTTACTCCGCCAAGACTTACGAGCAGTACTTC; CDR3aa: CASSYSAKTYEQYF
v_gene: TRBV7-9; j_gene: TRBJ2-7; abundance: few; d_gene: NA; CDR3nt: TGTGCCAGCAGCCCAGGGACCCCGCACTCCTACGAGCAGTACTTC; CDR3aa: CASSPGTPHSYEQYF
v_gene: TRBV25-1; j_gene: TRBJ2-5; abundance: NA; d_gene: TRBD1; CDR3nt: TGTGCCAGCAGTGATACAGGGGGCGCGTGGTGGACCCAGTACTTC; CDR3aa: CASSDTGGAWWTQYF
v_gene: TRBV2; j_gene: TRBJ2-2; abundance: NA; d_gene: TRBD2; CDR3nt: TGTGCCAGCAGTAGGGCGGGAGGGAAGACCGGGGAGCTGTTTTTT; CDR3aa: CASSRAGGKTGELFF
v_gene: TRBV4-2; j_gene: TRBJ2-2; abundance: few; d_gene: NA; CDR3nt: TGTGCCAGCAGCCAAGATCGCCGGACAGATACCGGGGAGCTGTTTTTT; CDR3aa: CASSQDRRTDTGELFF
v_gene: TRBV5-1; j_gene: TRBJ1-2; abundance: NA; d_gene: TRBD1; CDR3nt: TGCGCCAGCAGCCCTAACACCTTCTTGGGACAGGGTGGCCCCGCTAACTATGGCTACACCTTC; CDR3aa: CASSPNTFLGQGGPANYGYTF
v_gene: TRBV18; j_gene: TRBJ2-7; abundance: NA; d_gene: TRBD2; CDR3nt: TGTGCCAGCTCACTCGTAGCGGGAGGGCACGAGCAGTACTTC; CDR3aa: CASSLVAGGHEQYF
v_gene: TRBV30; j_gene: TRBJ1-5; abundance: NA; d_gene: TRBD1; CDR3nt: TGTGCCTGGAGTGTCAGGGGGGGCGGGCAGCCCCAGCATTTT; CDR3aa: CAWSVRGGGQPQHF
v_gene: TRBV28; j_gene: TRBJ2-7; abundance: NA; d_gene: NA; CDR3nt: TGTGCCAGCAGTTTTCTAGCTCCCTCTACCGGGCTGCACTACGAGCAGTACTTC; CDR3aa: CASSFLAPSTGLHYEQYF
v_gene: TRBV14; j_gene: TRBJ2-5; abundance: NA; d_gene: NA; CDR3nt: TGTGCCAGCAGCCAAGTACGAACCGTCCTCCACTTC; CDR3aa: CASSQVRTVLHF
v_gene: TRBV5-1; j_gene: TRBJ2-2; abundance: NA; d_gene: NA; CDR3nt: TGCGCCAGCAGCTTGCAAGTACAGACGAACACCGGGGAGCTGTTTTTT; CDR3aa: CASSLQVQTNTGELFF
v_gene: TRBV18; j_gene: TRBJ1-2; abundance: many; d_gene: NA; CDR3nt: TGTGCCAGCTCTGCGGGACCGCCCCGATCCTATGGCTACACCTTC; CDR3aa: CASSAGPPRSYGYTF
v_gene: TRBV5-1; j_gene: TRBJ2-2; abundance: NA; d_gene: NA; CDR3nt: TGCGCCAGCAGCTTGGGGGCCGGGAGCACCGGGGAGCTGTTTTTT; CDR3aa: CASSLGAGSTGELFF
v_gene: TRBV29-1; j_gene: TRBJ2-3; abundance: NA; d_gene: NA; CDR3nt: TGCAGCACCCATAGCACAGATACGCAGTATTTT; CDR3aa: CSTHSTDTQYF
v_gene: TRBV5-1; j_gene: TRBJ1-2; abundance: once; d_gene: NA; CDR3nt: TGCGCCAGCAGCTTGGGACAGTACTATGGCTACACCTTC; CDR3aa: CASSLGQYYGYTF
v_gene: TRBV5-1; j_gene: TRBJ2-2; abundance: NA; d_gene: TRBD2; CDR3nt: TGCGCCAGCAGCTTAGTGAGCGGGGTGAACACCGGGGAGCTGTTTTTT; CDR3aa: CASSLVSGVNTGELFF
v_gene: TRBV10-3; j_gene: TRBJ1-1; abundance: NA; d_gene: NA; CDR3nt: TGTGCCACCAGCCCCGCGGGTGGCACTGAAGCTTTCTTT; CDR3aa: CATSPAGGTEAFF
v_gene: TRBV27; j_gene: TRBJ2-6; abundance: NA; d_gene: TRBD1; CDR3nt: TGTGCCAGCGGGGACAGGGCTGGGGCCAACGTCCTGACTTTC; CDR3aa: CASGDRAGANVLTF
v_gene: TRBV7-9; j_gene: TRBJ2-7; abundance: NA; d_gene: TRBD2; CDR3nt: TGTGCCAGCAGCTCATATGCTACTAGCGGCCTCTACGAGCAGTACTTC; CDR3aa: CASSSYATSGLYEQYF
v_gene: TRBV27; j_gene: TRBJ1-2; abundance: NA; d_gene: TRBD1; CDR3nt: TGTGCCAGCGGAGACAGGGGCGATGGCTACACCTTC; CDR3aa: CASGDRGDGYTF
v_gene: TRBV29-1; j_gene: TRBJ2-1; abundance: NA; d_gene: TRBD1; CDR3nt: TGCAGCGTTGAGACAGGGGGCGGAAATGAGCAGTTCTTC; CDR3aa: CSVETGGGNEQFF
v_gene: TRBV18; j_gene: TRBJ2-7; abundance: NA; d_gene: NA; CDR3nt: TGTGCCAGCTCACGTACACACGTAGTAACCTACGAGCAGTACTTC; CDR3aa: CASSRTHVVTYEQYF
v_gene: TRBV9; j_gene: TRBJ2-7; abundance: NA; d_gene: NA; CDR3nt: TGTGCCAGCAGCGTACTCCTAGCTGGCGAGCAGTACTTC; CDR3aa: CASSVLLAGEQYF
v_gene: TRBV19; j_gene: TRBJ1-1; abundance: NA; d_gene: NA; CDR3nt: TGTGCCAGTAGTCCCCCGGGGAACACTGAAGCTTTCTTT; CDR3aa: CASSPPGNTEAFF
v_gene: TRBV7-2; j_gene: TRBJ1-2; abundance: NA; d_gene: NA; CDR3nt: TGTGCCAGCAGCCCCTACCTTAACAATGGCTACACCTTC; CDR3aa: CASSPYLNNGYTF
v_gene: TRBV7-2; j_gene: TRBJ1-3; abundance: NA; d_gene: TRBD1; CDR3nt: TGTGCCAGCAGCTCACAGGGGGCAACTGGAAACACCATATATTTT; CDR3aa: CASSSQGATGNTIYF
v_gene: TRBV7-6; j_gene: TRBJ1-3; abundance: NA; d_gene: NA; CDR3nt: TGTGCCAGCAGCTCGAACAGCGCCTCTGGAAACACCATATATTTT; CDR3aa: CASSSNSASGNTIYF
v_gene: TRBV28; j_gene: TRBJ2-3; abundance: NA; d_gene: NA; CDR3nt: TGTGCCAGCAGTATCTCCAGAGATACGCAGTATTTT; CDR3aa: CASSISRDTQYF
v_gene: TRBV5-4; j_gene: TRBJ2-3; abundance: once; d_gene: TRBD1; CDR3nt: TGTGCCAGCAGCTCCTCAGGGGGCGATGTAGATACGCAGTATTTT; CDR3aa: CASSSSGGDVDTQYF
v_gene: TRBV27; j_gene: TRBJ2-6; abundance: NA; d_gene: NA; CDR3nt: TGTGCCAGCAGTTTTGTGCGGGCCGGGGCCAACGTCCTGACTTTC; CDR3aa: CASSFVRAGANVLTF
v_gene: TRBV2; j_gene: TRBJ2-4; abundance: NA; d_gene: NA; CDR3nt: TGTGCCAGCAGTCGGGAAGCCAAAAACATTCAGTACTTC; CDR3aa: CASSREAKNIQYF
v_gene: TRBV7-7; j_gene: TRBJ2-2; abundance: NA; d_gene: TRBD2; CDR3nt: TGTGCCAGCAGTTATCTAGCGGGGAACACCGGGGAGCTGTTTTTT; CDR3aa: CASSYLAGNTGELFF